The next 17 T cell receptor beta chains were all read from a single sample in a study of cytomegalovirus exposure and HLA in healthy donors. PCR used 60 Vbeta primers and 13 Jbeta primers. Using immunoSEQ multiplex PCR, the repertoire was profiled, and TCRdb retains in-frame clones only, with some absent. The table counts approximately 92,000 clones; around 3.6% lies in the top ten. The specimen was PBMCs. The receptors come from a woman aged 30 to 39 in good health and CMV-seronegative.

V and J are TRBV6-5 and TRBJ1-1; possible D gene TRBD1, 6 bases. This CDR3 spans 11 amino acids. Per germline, CDR1 MNHEY and CDR2 SVGAGI. The V gene lost 5 bases and the J gene lost 6 bases, with 7 bases spanning the gap. The CDR3 is CASSGGAEAFF. The CDR3 region has the DNA TGTGCCAGCAGTGGGGGCGCTGAAGCTTTCTTT.

V is TRBV7-3 and J is TRBJ2-5, with a possible D match to TRBD1 (5 bases). V lost 2 bases and J lost 4, with 14 bases in between. The CDR3 totals 15 residues. CDR1 and CDR2 (germline): SGHTA, FQGTGA. CDR3 sequence reads: CASSLLGLKGETQYF. The CDR3 nucleotides are TGTGCCAGCAGCTTACTGGGGCTGAAGGGAGAGACCCAGTACTTC. The entire variable domain, with the rest obtained from reference TRBV7-3 and TRBJ2-5, is as follows: GAGVSQTPSNKVTEKGKYVELRCDPISGHTALYWYRQSLGQGPEFLIYFQGTGAADDSGLPNDRFFAVRPEGSVSTLKIQRTERGDSAVYLCASSLLGLKGETQYFGPGTRLLVL.

The genes are TRBV28 and TRBJ1-2; 7 bases agree with TRBD1. The V segment lost 2 bases and the J segment 8 bases; nucleotides outside the gene matches: 14. From germline, CDR1 is MDHEN and CDR2 SYDVKM. The CDR3 totals 16 residues. The CDR3: CASSLGTAYTPSGYTF. The CDR3 region has the DNA TGTGCCAGCAGTTTAGGGACAGCTTATACCCCTAGCGGCTACACCTTC.

The J gene is TRBJ2-3, the V gene TRBV28; 7 bases align to TRBD2. This CDR3 is 17 amino acids long. J was trimmed by 6 bases and V by 3 bases; bases with no gene match: 15. The germline V gene has CDR1 MDHEN and CDR2 SYDVKM. The CDR3 protein is CASSFLRLAHKGDTQYF. CDR3 in DNA: TGTGCCAGCAGTTTCCTTAGACTAGCCCACAAGGGGGATACGCAGTATTTT.

J is TRBJ1-5 and V is TRBV30; the match to TRBD1 covers 9 bases. In germline, CDR1 is GTSNPN, CDR2 SVGIG (reference sequence). Trimming removed 5 bases from V and 4 bases from J; junction bases left unmatched: 3. The CDR3 is 13 amino acids. CDR3 amino acids: CAWQDRGNQPQHF. DNA of the CDR3: TGTGCCTGGCAGGACAGGGGTAATCAGCCCCAGCATTTT.

The chain links TRBV4-1 to TRBJ1-5; no clear D. This CDR3 is built from 16 residues. Trimming took off 0 bases at V and 0 bases at J, with 9 bases between the two ends. The germline CDR1 and CDR2 sequences are MGHRA and YSYEKL. DNA for the CDR3: TGCGCCAGCAGCCAAGAGGCGGGATATAGCAATCAGCCCCAGCATTTT. Its translation is CASSQEAGYSNQPQHF.

The rearrangement links TRBV11-2 to TRBJ1-2; possibly TRBD1 for D (5 bases). V gave up 1 base and J gave up 6 bases, with 9 bases separating them. Germline V gene data show CDR1 as SGHAT and CDR2 as FQNNGV. This CDR3 spans 13 amino acids. The CDR3 spells CASSLGGADGYTF. The CDR3 nucleotides are TGTGCCAGCAGCTTAGGGGGCGCGGATGGCTACACCTTC. Variable domain in full (rest from reference TRBV11-2 and TRBJ1-2): EAGVAQSPRYKIIEKRQSVAFWCNPISGHATLYWYQQILGQGPKLLIQFQNNGVVDDSQLPKDRFSAERLKGVDSTLKIQPAKLEDSAVYLCASSLGGADGYTFGSGTRLTVV.

J is TRBJ2-7 and V is TRBV11-1, with 12 bases lining up with TRBD2. CDR3 length equals 15 residues. After removal of 6 bases from V and 5 bases from J, the junction contained 8 bases not matched to a gene. Germline CDR1 SGHAT, CDR2 FQDESV (reference sequence). The CDR3 region has the DNA TGTGCCAGCAGTCTCCCGACTAGCGGGAGCGACGAGCAGTACTTC. It specifies CASSLPTSGSDEQYF.

The rearrangement links TRBV5-1 to TRBJ2-5; D unresolved. Trimming removed 1 base from V and 5 bases from J, with 9 bases in between. The CDR3 sequence is 13 residues long. Germline V CDR1 and CDR2: SGHRS, YFSETQ. This CDR3 reads CASSLHFMETQYF. CDR3 in DNA: TGCGCCAGCAGCTTGCACTTTATGGAGACCCAGTACTTC.

V is TRBV6-5 and J is TRBJ1-1, with D maybe TRBD1 (5 bases). The CDR3 totals 12 residues. Per germline, CDR1 MNHEY and CDR2 SVGAGI. V was trimmed by 6 bases and J by 6 bases, leaving 11 bases between them. DNA of the CDR3: TGTGCCAGCAGGGGTACAGGAGCTGAAGCTTTCTTT. Translation: CASRGTGAEAFF.

This rearrangement joins TRBV27 to TRBJ1-1; TRBD1 matches 8 bases. With 6 bases clipped from V and 5 bases from J, the junction kept 5 bases outside the gene matches. Germline-derived CDR1 and CDR2 are MNHEY and SMNVEV (reference sequence). The CDR3 has 13 amino acids. CDR3 sequence reads: CASSQGAETEAFF. The CDR3 bases are TGTGCCAGCAGCCAGGGGGCCGAGACTGAAGCTTTCTTT.

The V gene is TRBV10-3, the J gene TRBJ2-1; TRBD2 matches 8 bases. The trim removed 8 bases at V and 3 bases at J, leaving 9 bases unmatched. Germline loops: CDR1 ENHRY, CDR2 SYGVKD. The CDR3 length is 15 residues. The CDR3 reads CAIGATLAGYNEQFF. The CDR3 DNA reads as TGTGCCATCGGGGCCACGCTAGCGGGCTACAATGAGCAGTTCTTC.

The chain has TRBV6-1 and TRBJ2-3, with TRBD2 matching over 7 bases. Germline CDR1 MNHNS, CDR2 SASEGT. V lost 2 bases to trimming and J lost 3 bases; unmatched junction nucleotides: 5. The CDR3 extends over 15 amino acids. CDR3 loop: CASSEQYGRTDTQYF. The CDR3 nucleotides read TGTGCCAGCAGTGAACAATACGGGAGGACAGATACGCAGTATTTT.

The chain couples TRBV29-1 to TRBJ2-5; 8 nucleotides agree with TRBD2. Germline CDR1 is SQVTM and CDR2 is ANQGSEA. This CDR3 spans 13 amino acids. With 6 bases clipped from V and 1 base from J, the junction kept 4 bases outside the gene matches. CDR3 bases: TGCAGCGTCGATAGCGGGATCCAAGAGACCCAGTACTTC. This encodes CSVDSGIQETQYF.

V is TRBV9 and J is TRBJ1-2, with D tentatively TRBD1 (5 bases). Trimming cost V 6 bases and J 5 bases, with 17 bases left between them. Germline CDR1 SGDLS, CDR2 YYNGEE. The CDR3 contains 14 residues. The CDR3 DNA sequence: TGTGCCAGCACCCCCCCCGGGGGATGGTATGGCTACACCTTC. It codes for CASTPPGGWYGYTF. The variable domain in full, with the rest retrieved from reference TRBV9 and TRBJ1-2, is DSGVTQTPKHLITATGQRVTLRCSPRSGDLSVYWYQQSLDQGLQFLIQYYNGEERAKGNILERFSAQQFPDLHSELNLSSLELGDSALYFCASTPPGGWYGYTFGSGTRLTVV.

This chain joins TRBV10-3 and TRBJ1-2, with unresolved D. V lost 2 bases and J lost 6, with 10 bases in between. CDR3 length equals 13 residues. In germline, CDR1 is ENHRY, CDR2 SYGVKD. CDR3 in amino acids: CAISELSGDGYTF. CDR3 in DNA: TGTGCCATCAGTGAGCTGTCCGGGGATGGCTACACCTTC.

This rearrangement joins TRBV19 to TRBJ2-7; D unclear. The V end was cut by 6 bases, the J end by 0 bases, with 12 bases between. The V gene's germline CDR1 is LNHDA and CDR2 SQIVND (reference sequence). The CDR3 is 14 residues long. The CDR3 loop reads CASRLTPNSYEQYF. The CDR3 DNA reads TGTGCCAGTAGGCTGACACCTAACTCCTACGAGCAGTACTTC. Looking up the rest from reference TRBV19 and TRBJ2-7 gives the full variable domain: DGGITQSPKYLFRKEGQNVTLSCEQNLNHDAMYWYRQDPGQGLRLIYYSQIVNDFQKGDIAEGYSVSREKKESFPLTVTSAQKNPTAFYLCASRLTPNSYEQYFGPGTRLTVT.